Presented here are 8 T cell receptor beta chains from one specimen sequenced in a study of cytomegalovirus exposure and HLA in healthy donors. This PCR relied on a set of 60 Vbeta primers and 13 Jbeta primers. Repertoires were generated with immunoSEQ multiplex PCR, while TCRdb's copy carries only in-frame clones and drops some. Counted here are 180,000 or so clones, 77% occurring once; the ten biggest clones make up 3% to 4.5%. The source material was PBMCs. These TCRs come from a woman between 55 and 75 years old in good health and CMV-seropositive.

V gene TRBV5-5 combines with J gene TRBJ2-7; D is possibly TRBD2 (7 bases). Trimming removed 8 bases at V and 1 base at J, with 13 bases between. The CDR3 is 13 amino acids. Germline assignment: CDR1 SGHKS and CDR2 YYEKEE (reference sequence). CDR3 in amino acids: CASERGASYEQYF. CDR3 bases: TGTGCCAGTGAACGGGGGGCTTCCTACGAGCAGTACTTC.

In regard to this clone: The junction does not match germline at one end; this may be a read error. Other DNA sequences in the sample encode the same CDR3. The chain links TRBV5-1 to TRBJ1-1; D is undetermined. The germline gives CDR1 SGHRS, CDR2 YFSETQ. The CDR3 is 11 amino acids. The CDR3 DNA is TGTGCCAGCAGCTCTAACACTGAAGCTTTCTTT. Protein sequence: CASSSNTEAFF.

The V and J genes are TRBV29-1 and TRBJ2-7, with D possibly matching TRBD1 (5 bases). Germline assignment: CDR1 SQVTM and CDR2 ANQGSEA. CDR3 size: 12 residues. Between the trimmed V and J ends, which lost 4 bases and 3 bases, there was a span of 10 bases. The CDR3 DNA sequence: TGCAGCGTTGCGACAGATTACTACGAGCAGTACTTC. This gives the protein CSVATDYYEQYF.

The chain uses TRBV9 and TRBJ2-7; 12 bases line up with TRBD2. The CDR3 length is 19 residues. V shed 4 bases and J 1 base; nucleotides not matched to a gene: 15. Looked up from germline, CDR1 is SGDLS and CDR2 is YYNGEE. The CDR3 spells CASSPRNGLAGGGSYEQYF. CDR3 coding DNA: TGTGCCAGCAGCCCTAGGAACGGGCTAGCGGGAGGGGGGTCCTACGAGCAGTACTTC.

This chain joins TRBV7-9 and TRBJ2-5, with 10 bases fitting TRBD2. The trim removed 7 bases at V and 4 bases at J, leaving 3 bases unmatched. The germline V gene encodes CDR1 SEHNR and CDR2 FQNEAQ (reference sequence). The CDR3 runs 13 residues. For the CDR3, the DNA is TGTGCCAGCATCCCTAGCGGGAGAGAGACCCAGTACTTC. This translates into CASIPSGRETQYF.

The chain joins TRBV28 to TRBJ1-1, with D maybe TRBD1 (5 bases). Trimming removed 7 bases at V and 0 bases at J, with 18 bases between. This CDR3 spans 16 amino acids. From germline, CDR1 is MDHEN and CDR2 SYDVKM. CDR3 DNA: TGTGCCAGCACCCCTCGTCGGGGGGGGATGAACACTGAAGCTTTCTTT. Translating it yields CASTPRRGGMNTEAFF.

The CDR3 is CASSYVGTGVSDTQYF. CDR3 sequence (DNA): TGTGCCAGCAGTTACGTTGGGACAGGGGTTTCAGATACGCAGTATTTT. The chain links TRBV6-5 to TRBJ2-3, with TRBD1 matching 10 bases. J gave up 4 bases and V 2 bases, and 6 bases lay outside the gene matches. The length of the CDR3 is 16 residues. The germline CDR1 and CDR2 sequences are MNHEY and SVGAGI.

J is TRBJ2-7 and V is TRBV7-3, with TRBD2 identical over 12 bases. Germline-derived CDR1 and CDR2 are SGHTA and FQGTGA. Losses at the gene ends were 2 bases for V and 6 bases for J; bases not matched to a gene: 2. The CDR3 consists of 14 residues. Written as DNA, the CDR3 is TGTGCCAGCAGCTTAGGGGGACTAGCGGGCGAGCAGTACTTC. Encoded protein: CASSLGGLAGEQYF.